The text below deals with one TCR beta chain. Its cognate antigen has yet to be identified. No base quality information exists; no much larger clone differs at one position. The data belong to a study of blood T cell repertoires in COVID-19 (dated by TCRdb to the early 2020s). Some background on the complete study: Samples covering the acute and convalescent phases of COVID-19 were provided by collaborators in the United States, Italy and Spain. The samples were drawn from two sources: the first 160 participants of the ongoing ImmuneRACE study, and 1,000 to 1,500 subjects contributed by 6 global collaborators. Where available, HLA class I and class II types were obtained from metadata supplied by the sample provider rather than from assay-based typing. The sample metadata nearly always contained a de-identified subject ID, COVID-19 status, age in years and sex. The repertoires were released in a freely available public database meant as a resource for research on the immune response to SARS-CoV-2. Deeply sampled blood TCRbeta repertoires from subjects exposed to, actively infected with, or recovered from COVID-19 were included in the dataset. The material from the prospective study consisted of cDNA or gDNA derived from T cells, B-cell-depleted T cells, or PBMCs.

The collaborating institutions used their own protocols to collect whole blood in K2EDTA tubes. For TCRbeta analysis, collaborator samples were shipped as frozen whole blood, as isolated PBMCs, or as DNA extracted from either sample type. TCRbeta CDR3 regions were amplified from genomic DNA using the immunoSEQ Assay, a bias-controlled multiplex PCR. Per the authors' processing: The number of nucleated cells in each sample was estimated by amplification of reference gene primers within the assay. To quantify the absolute abundance of each unique TCRbeta CDR3 rearrangement, sequence reads were collapsed and filtered. For each sample, productive Simpson clonality was calculated by taking the square root of Simpson's diversity index across productive rearrangements. Here the immuneACCESS table is served through TCRdb, limited to in-frame sequences with V and J called. Missing clones are a known gap in these copies; in checked studies unresolved V genes cover under half, and the rest lacks a known reason. For V, J and clone size, that table is used; D and trimming come from the DNA. The sample table contains 70,000 to 100,000 clones; only one count was recorded for around 82% of them. 5.5% to 7.5% of the sample is taken by the ten largest.

Findings and caveats that apply to the study as a whole: How much clinical and demographic metadata was included differed by source and by participant, and the metadata was provided uncurated.

This TCR was recovered from a man in his fifties with active or convalescent COVID-19. Sequences were obtained from peripheral blood.

CDR3 reads: CASSRPRGGSTEAFF. The sequenced DNA: TGTGCCAGCAGCCGCCCGAGAGGAGGAAGCACTGAAGCTTTCTTT. This chain is built from TRBV14 and TRBJ1-1; the D gene is unclear. The CDR3 goes from the cysteine to the phenylalanine over 15 residues. Of the read, only the CDR3 DNA is kept; its 45 bases are in frame from base 1. CDR1 and CDR2 were assigned from the germline V gene as SGHDN and FVKESK. V is pared back by 4 bases and J by 4 bases, with 16 bases lying between the germline termini.